This is a list of T cell receptor beta chains from one sample in a study of cytomegalovirus exposure and HLA in healthy donors. The protocol was immunoSEQ multiplex PCR, while the TCRdb copy is restricted to in-frame clones and leaves out a portion. The top ten clones hold under 8% of a sample with some 170,000 clones, about 80% of them seen once. Input material: PBMCs. The receptors come from a man aged 40-49 years in good health and CMV-seropositive. CDR3s include the opening cysteine and the closing phenylalanine or tryptophan. D genes are given only for firm matches. For some rows the clone size is stated as once, few or many, or as a class when expanded; others skip it.

d_call	v_call	cdr3_length	clone_size	j_call	cdr3_nt	cdr3_aa
TRBD1	TRBV5-6	15	few	TRBJ2-1	TGTGCCAGCAGCCAGTTCGAGACAGGGTCAAATGAGCAGTTCTTC	CASSQFETGSNEQFF
-	TRBV27	13	-	TRBJ2-5	TGTGCCAGCAGTGCCAAACCCCGGGAGACCCAGTACTTC	CASSAKPRETQYF
TRBD1	TRBV28	18	-	TRBJ2-3	TGTGCCAGCACCCGAGGGACGACCGGGACAGGGAGCACAGATACGCAGTATTTT	CASTRGTTGTGSTDTQYF
-	TRBV27	12	few	TRBJ2-3	TGTGCCAGCAGTTCTTTCACAGATACGCAGTATTTT	CASSSFTDTQYF
TRBD1	TRBV28	13	-	TRBJ1-2	TGTGCCAGCACCCAGGGGGCTCGGTATGGCTACACCTTC	CASTQGARYGYTF
-	TRBV27	14	-	TRBJ2-2	TGTGCCAGCAGGGCTGGCCCGAACACCGGGGAGCTGTTTTTT	CASRAGPNTGELFF
-	TRBV19	14	-	TRBJ1-4	TGTGCCAGTATGCGGGCGGCAACTAATGAAAAACTGTTTTTT	CASMRAATNEKLFF
TRBD1	TRBV7-2	14	-	TRBJ2-1	TGTGCCAGCACGCCGGGACAGCTCTACAATGAGCAGTTCTTC	CASTPGQLYNEQFF
-	TRBV29-1	12	once	TRBJ2-3	TGCAGCGTTGCCACGGGCACAGATACGCAGTATTTT	CSVATGTDTQYF
-	TRBV6-5	14	-	TRBJ1-5	TGTGCCAGCAGTTACGGGGGGGCGAATCAGCCCCAGCATTTT	CASSYGGANQPQHF
-	TRBV2	13	-	TRBJ2-4	TGTGCCAGCACCTCTTTCGGGGAGAACATTCAGTACTTC	CASTSFGENIQYF
TRBD1	TRBV28	15	-	TRBJ2-7	TGTGCCAGCAGTTTAGTGCAGGGGGCTAAGGACGAGCAGTACTTC	CASSLVQGAKDEQYF
-	TRBV5-1	14	once	TRBJ2-1	TGCGCCAGCAGCTTGGAACTAGCAGTGGCTGAGCAGTTCTTC	CASSLELAVAEQFF
TRBD1	TRBV29-1	13	few	TRBJ2-7	TGCAGCGTTGGAGGACAGGGGGTTTACGAGCAGTACTTC	CSVGGQGVYEQYF
-	TRBV2	13	-	TRBJ2-5	TGTGCCAGCAGTGATCTCCTCCAAGAGACCCAGTACTTC	CASSDLLQETQYF
TRBD1	TRBV5-1	16	-	TRBJ2-1	TGCGCCAGCTATATAAACAGGGGGCACGCATACAATGAGCAGCTCTTC	CASYINRGHAYNEQLF
-	TRBV19	14	-	TRBJ2-2	TGTGCCAGTAGCAAAGCTCAGGCGACCGGGGAGCTGTTTTTT	CASSKAQATGELFF
-	TRBV23-1	13	-	TRBJ2-1	TGCGCCAGCATTGGACTAACCTACAATGAGCAGTTCTTC	CASIGLTYNEQFF
TRBD2	TRBV10-1	17	-	TRBJ2-1	TGCGCCAGCAGTGCCGCTAGCGGAGGAAGTAGGGACAATGAGCAGTTCTTC	CASSAASGGSRDNEQFF
TRBD1	TRBV29-1	12	-	TRBJ1-1	TGCAGCGTTTACAGGGGAGACACTGAAGCTTTCTTT	CSVYRGDTEAFF
-	TRBV6-4	13	-	TRBJ2-3	TGTGCCAGCAGTGACACTGTCACAGATACGCAGTATTTT	CASSDTVTDTQYF
-	TRBV2	14	few	TRBJ2-5	TGTGCCAGCAGTGAGATAGGGGGGGCGGAGACCCAGTACTTC	CASSEIGGAETQYF
TRBD1	TRBV5-1	14	-	TRBJ2-7	TGCGCCAGCAGCAGGCGGACAGGGGGCACCGAGCAGTACTTC	CASSRRTGGTEQYF
TRBD2	TRBV5-6	16	-	TRBJ2-3	TGTGCCAGCAGCTCGGGACTAGCGGGTTTCACAGATACGCAGTATTTT	CASSSGLAGFTDTQYF
TRBD2	TRBV9	16	-	TRBJ2-7	TGTGCCAGCAGCGTAAAGAGACTAGCGGAAATCTACGAGCAGTACTTC	CASSVKRLAEIYEQYF
TRBD2	TRBV10-1	15	-	TRBJ2-7	TGCGCCAGCAGTGAGTCTTCGCGGGAGGACTACGAGCAGTACTTC	CASSESSREDYEQYF
TRBD2	TRBV27	14	once	TRBJ2-7	TGTGCCAGCAGTACCCCGGGGGGGGCGGGGGAGCAGTACTTC	CASSTPGGAGEQYF
TRBD1	TRBV7-7	14	-	TRBJ2-1	TGTGCTAGCAGCTTAATGGGACAGCACAATGAGCAGTTCTTC	CASSLMGQHNEQFF
-	TRBV5-6	14	-	TRBJ1-6	TGTGCCAGCAGCTTGGGGACTAAGGGTTCACCCCTCCACTTT	CASSLGTKGSPLHF